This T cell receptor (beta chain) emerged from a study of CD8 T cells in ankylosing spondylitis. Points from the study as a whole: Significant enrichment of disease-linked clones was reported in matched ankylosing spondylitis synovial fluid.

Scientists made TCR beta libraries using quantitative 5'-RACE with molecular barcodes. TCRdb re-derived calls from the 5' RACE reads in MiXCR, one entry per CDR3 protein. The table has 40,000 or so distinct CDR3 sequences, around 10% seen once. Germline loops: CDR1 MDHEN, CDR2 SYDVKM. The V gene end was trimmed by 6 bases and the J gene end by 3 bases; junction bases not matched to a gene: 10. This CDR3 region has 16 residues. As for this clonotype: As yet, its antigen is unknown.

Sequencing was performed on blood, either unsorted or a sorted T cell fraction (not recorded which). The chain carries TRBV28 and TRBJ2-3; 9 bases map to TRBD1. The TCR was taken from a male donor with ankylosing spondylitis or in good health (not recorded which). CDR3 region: CASSLPGQGMTDTQYF. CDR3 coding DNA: TGTGCCAGCAGCTTGCCGGGACAGGGTATGACAGATACGCAGTATTTT.